This T cell receptor (beta chain) was sequenced for a study of T cells in Graves' hyperthyroidism and ophthalmopathy. Researchers barred patients who had uncontrolled infection, other autoimmune disease, pregnancy or lactation. This clonotype was counted only a few times. TCR beta CDR3 regions were amplified from RNA. The primer set for the first-round RT-PCR of the TCR CDR3 was HTBI. MiXCR, applied by TCRdb to the multiplex PCR reads, yields one record per CDR3 protein. The table records roughly 280,000 distinct CDR3 sequences, 20% to 25% of them present only once. V trimming: 1 base; J trimming: 2 bases; junction bases outside the gene matches: 7. The CDR3 sequence is 17 residues long. Germline loops: CDR1 SGHVS, CDR2 FNYEAQ.

This sequence joins TRBV7-6 and TRBJ2-1, with 8 bases fitting TRBD2. The source is a man aged 30 to 45 with Graves' ophthalmopathy. The sample was blood. The CDR3 nucleotides read TGTGCCAGCAGCTTAGTTGGCGGGAGGATTACCTACAATGAGCAGTTCTTC. Protein product: CASSLVGGRITYNEQFF.